This T cell receptor beta chain was found in a study of yellow fever vaccine responses in identical twins. Study results and caveats: Twins' T cell vaccine responses reportedly looked partly convergent, partly personalized.

With respect to this clonotype: Its antigen is still unknown.

TCRdb fed the RT-PCR reads into MiXCR, producing one record per CDR3 protein. The sample includes 2,000 to 2,500 distinct CDR3 sequences, over 70% of them seen just once. CDR1 and CDR2 from the germline V gene are DFQATT and SNEGSKA (reference sequence). This CDR3 contains 17 residues. V lost 6 bases to trimming and J lost 0 bases; unmatched junction nucleotides: 8. J is TRBJ2-3 and V is TRBV20-1; 14 nucleotides match TRBD2. The material was T cells from blood (PBMCs), unsorted or a sorted subset (not recorded which), obtained before or after yellow fever vaccination (not recorded which). This receptor was identified in a woman under 30 who received the yellow fever vaccine. The CDR3 protein is CSAPRLAGGISTDTQYF. The CDR3 DNA follows: TGCAGTGCGCCTCGACTAGCGGGAGGGATCAGCACAGATACGCAGTATTTT.